This TCR beta chain was captured in a study of T cell repertoires in cytomegalovirus infection. Study information: Matching HLA type and CMV infection were both indicated by public TCR beta signatures.

There are a few counts of this clonotype. Its matching antigen is unknown. Germline loops: CDR1 MNHEY, CDR2 SVGEGT. V was trimmed by 2 bases and J by 6 bases, leaving 7 bases between them. CDR3 size: 12 residues. General study points: HLA-C-restricted CMV-specific TCR beta clonotypes were dominant in the ex vivo response. Carriage of CMV together with the relevant HLA was identifiable through cumulative public TCR beta family frequency.

MiXCR, run by TCRdb on the reads, gives a single entry per CDR3 protein. This repertoire shows around 540,000 distinct CDR3 sequences, 33% found once; its top ten account for about 17%. The receptor was isolated from a human donor in good health (CMV status not recorded). Some clones in this sample may be carry-over from other donors' samples. The chain recombines TRBV6-2 or TRBV6-3 with TRBJ2-5; D remains unclear. Sequenced here: cultured PBMCs, sampled from culture after CMV antigen stimulation. CDR3 coding DNA: TGTGCCAGCAGTTACACCGAAAAGACCCAGTACTTC. Protein sequence: CASSYTEKTQYF.